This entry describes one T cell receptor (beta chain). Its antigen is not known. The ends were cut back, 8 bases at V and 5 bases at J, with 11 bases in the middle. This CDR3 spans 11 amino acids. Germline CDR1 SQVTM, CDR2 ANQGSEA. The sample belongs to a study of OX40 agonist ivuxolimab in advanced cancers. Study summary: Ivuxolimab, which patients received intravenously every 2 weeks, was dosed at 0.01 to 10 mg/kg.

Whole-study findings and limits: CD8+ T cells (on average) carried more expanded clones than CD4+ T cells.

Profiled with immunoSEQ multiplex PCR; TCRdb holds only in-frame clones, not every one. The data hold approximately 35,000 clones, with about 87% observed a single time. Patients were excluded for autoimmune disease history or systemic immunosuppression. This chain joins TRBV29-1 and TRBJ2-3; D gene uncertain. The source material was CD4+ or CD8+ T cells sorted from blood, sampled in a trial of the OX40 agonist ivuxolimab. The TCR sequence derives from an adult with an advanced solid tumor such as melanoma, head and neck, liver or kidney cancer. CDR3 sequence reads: CSRIWGDTQYF. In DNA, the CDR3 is TGCAGCCGAATCTGGGGAGATACGCAGTATTTT.